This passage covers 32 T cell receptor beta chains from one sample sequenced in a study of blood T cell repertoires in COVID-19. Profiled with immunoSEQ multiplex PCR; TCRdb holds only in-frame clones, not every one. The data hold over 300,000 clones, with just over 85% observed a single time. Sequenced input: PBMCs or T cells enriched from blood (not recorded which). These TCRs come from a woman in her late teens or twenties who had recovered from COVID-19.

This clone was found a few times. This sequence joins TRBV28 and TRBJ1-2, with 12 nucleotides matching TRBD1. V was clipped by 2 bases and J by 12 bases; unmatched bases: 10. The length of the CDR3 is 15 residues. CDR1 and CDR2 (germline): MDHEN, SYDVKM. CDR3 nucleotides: TGTGCCAGCAGTTTACTCTCTCCGGGACAGGGGGCGCACACCTTC. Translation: CASSLLSPGQGAHTF.

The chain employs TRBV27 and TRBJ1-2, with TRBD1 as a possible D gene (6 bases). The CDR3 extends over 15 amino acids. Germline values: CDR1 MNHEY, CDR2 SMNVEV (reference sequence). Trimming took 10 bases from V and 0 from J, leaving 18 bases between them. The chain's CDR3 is CATLGTDSPNYGYTF. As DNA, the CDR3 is TGTGCCACCCTTGGGACGGACAGCCCTAACTATGGCTACACCTTC.

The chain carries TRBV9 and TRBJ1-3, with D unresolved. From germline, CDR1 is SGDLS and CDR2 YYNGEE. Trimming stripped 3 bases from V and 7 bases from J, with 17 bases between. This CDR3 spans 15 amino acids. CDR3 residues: CASSARVGNRNTIYF. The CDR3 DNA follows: TGTGCCAGCAGCGCCCGGGTCGGTAATAGGAACACCATATATTTT.

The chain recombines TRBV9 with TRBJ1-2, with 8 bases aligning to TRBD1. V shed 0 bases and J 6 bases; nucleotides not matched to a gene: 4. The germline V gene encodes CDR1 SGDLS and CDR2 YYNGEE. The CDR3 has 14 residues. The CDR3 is CASSVDGRGHGYTF. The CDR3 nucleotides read TGTGCCAGCAGCGTAGATGGCAGGGGGCATGGCTACACCTTC.

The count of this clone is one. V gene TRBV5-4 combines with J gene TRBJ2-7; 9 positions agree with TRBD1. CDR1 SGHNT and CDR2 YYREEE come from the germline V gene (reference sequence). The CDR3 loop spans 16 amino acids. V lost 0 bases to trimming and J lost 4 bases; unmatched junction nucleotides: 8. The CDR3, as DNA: TGTGCCAGCAGCTTGGACCCAGACAGGGGGGGATACGAGCAGTACTTC. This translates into CASSLDPDRGGYEQYF.

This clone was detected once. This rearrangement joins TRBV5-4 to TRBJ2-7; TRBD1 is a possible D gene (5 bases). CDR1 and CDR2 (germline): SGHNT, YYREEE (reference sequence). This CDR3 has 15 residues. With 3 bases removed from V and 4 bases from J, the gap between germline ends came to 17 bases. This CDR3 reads CASSSPSRAPYEQYF. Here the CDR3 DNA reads TGTGCCAGCAGCTCCCCGAGCAGGGCGCCTTACGAGCAGTACTTC.

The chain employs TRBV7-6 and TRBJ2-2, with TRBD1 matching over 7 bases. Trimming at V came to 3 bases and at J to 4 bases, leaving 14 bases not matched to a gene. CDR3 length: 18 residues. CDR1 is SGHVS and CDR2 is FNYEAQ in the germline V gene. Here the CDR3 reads CASSFLMGDRAGTGELFF. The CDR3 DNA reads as TGTGCCAGCAGCTTCTTGATGGGTGACAGGGCGGGCACCGGGGAGCTGTTTTTT. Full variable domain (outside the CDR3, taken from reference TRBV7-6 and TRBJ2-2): GAGVSQSPRYKVTKRGQDVALRCDPISGHVSLYWYRQALGQGPEFLTYFNYEAQQDKSGLPNDRFSAERPEGSISTLTIQRTEQRDSAMYRCASSFLMGDRAGTGELFFGEGSRLTVL.

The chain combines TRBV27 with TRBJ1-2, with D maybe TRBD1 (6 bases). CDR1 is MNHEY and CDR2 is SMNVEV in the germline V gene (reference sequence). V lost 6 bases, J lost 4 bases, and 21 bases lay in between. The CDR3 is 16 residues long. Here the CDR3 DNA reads TGTGCCAGCAGACCCACGGGGGGGCGACGGATCTATGGCTACACCTTC. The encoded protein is CASRPTGGRRIYGYTF.

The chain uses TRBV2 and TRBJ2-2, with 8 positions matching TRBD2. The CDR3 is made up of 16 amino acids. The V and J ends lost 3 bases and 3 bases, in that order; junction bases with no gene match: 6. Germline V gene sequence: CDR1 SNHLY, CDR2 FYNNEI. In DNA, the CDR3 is TGTGCCAGCAGTGATAGTTCTAGCGGGTACACCGGGGAGCTGTTTTTT. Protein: CASSDSSSGYTGELFF. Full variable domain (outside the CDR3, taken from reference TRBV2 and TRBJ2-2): EPEVTQTPSHQVTQMGQEVILRCVPISNHLYFYWYRQILGQKVEFLVSFYNNEISEKSEIFDDQFSVERPDGSNFTLKIRSTKLEDSAMYFCASSDSSSGYTGELFFGEGSRLTVL.

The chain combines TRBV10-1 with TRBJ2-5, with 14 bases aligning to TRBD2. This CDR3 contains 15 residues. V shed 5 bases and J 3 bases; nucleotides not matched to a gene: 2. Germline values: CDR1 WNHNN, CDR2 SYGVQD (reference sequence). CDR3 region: CASSSGLAGEETQYF. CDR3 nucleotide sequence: TGCGCCAGCAGTTCGGGACTAGCGGGGGAAGAGACCCAGTACTTC.

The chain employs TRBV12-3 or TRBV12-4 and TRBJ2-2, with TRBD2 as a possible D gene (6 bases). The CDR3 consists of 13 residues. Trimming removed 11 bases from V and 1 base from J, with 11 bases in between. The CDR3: CAGGTLNTGELFF. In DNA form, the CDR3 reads TGTGCCGGCGGGACTTTGAACACCGGGGAGCTGTTTTTT.

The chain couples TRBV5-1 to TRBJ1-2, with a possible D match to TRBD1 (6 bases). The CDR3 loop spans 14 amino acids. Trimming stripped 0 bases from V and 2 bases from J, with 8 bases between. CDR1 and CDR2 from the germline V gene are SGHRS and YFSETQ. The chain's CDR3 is CASSLAGTNYGYTF. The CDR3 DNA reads TGCGCCAGCAGCTTGGCAGGGACAAACTATGGCTACACCTTC. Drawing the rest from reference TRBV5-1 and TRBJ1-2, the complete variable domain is KAGVTQTPRYLIKTRGQQVTLSCSPISGHRSVSWYQQTPGQGLQFLFEYFSETQRNKGNFPGRFSGRQFSNSRSEMNVSTLELGDSALYLCASSLAGTNYGYTFGSGTRLTVV.

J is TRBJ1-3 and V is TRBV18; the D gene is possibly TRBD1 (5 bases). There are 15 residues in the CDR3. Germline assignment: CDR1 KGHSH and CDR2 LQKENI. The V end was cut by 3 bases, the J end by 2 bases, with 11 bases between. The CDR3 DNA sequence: TGTGCCAGCTCACCTCTTCAGGGTGCTGGAAACACCATATATTTT. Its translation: CASSPLQGAGNTIYF. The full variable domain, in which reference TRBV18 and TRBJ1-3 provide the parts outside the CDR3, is NAGVMQNPRHLVRRRGQEARLRCSPMKGHSHVYWYRQLPEEGLKFMVYLQKENIIDESGMPKERFSAEFPKEGPSILRIQQVVRGDSAAYFCASSPLQGAGNTIYFGEGSWLTVV.

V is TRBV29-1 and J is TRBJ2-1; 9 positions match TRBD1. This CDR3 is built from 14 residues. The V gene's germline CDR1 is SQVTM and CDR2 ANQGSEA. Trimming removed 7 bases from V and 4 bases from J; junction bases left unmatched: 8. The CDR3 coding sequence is TGCAGCGCCTCCGACAGGGGGGGATACAATGAGCAGTTCTTC. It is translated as CSASDRGGYNEQFF.

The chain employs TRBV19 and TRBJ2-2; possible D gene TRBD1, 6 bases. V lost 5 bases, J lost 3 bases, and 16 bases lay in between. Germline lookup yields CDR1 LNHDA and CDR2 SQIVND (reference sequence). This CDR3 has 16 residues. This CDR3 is CASSSSLGTYTGELFF. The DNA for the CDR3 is TGTGCCAGTAGTTCCAGCCTTGGGACATACACCGGGGAGCTGTTTTTT.

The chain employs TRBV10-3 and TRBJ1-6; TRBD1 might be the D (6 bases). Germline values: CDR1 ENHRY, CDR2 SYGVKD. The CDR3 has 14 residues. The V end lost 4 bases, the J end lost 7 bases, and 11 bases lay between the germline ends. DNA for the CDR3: TGTGCCATCAGTGTTAAGGGGGGGAATTCACCCCTCCACTTT. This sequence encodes CAISVKGGNSPLHF.

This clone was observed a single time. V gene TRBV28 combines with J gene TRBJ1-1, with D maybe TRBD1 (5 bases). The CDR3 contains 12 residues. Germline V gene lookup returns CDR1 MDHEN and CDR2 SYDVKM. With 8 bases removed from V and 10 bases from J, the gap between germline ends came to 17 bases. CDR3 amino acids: CASVEGAGGAFF. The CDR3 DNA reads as TGTGCCAGCGTAGAAGGGGCCGGGGGAGCTTTCTTT.

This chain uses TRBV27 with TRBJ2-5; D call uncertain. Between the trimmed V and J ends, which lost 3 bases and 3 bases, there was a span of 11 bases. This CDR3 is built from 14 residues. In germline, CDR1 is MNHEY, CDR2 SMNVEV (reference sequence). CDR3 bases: TGTGCCAGCAGTTTTAGTAGGCGGAAAGAGACCCAGTACTTC. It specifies CASSFSRRKETQYF.

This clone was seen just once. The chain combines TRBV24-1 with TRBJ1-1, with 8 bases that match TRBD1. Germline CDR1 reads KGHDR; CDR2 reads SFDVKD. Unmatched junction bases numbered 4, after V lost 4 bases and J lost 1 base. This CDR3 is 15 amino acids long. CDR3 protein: CATSDSTGGNTEAFF. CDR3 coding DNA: TGTGCCACCAGTGACTCCACAGGGGGGAACACTGAAGCTTTCTTT.

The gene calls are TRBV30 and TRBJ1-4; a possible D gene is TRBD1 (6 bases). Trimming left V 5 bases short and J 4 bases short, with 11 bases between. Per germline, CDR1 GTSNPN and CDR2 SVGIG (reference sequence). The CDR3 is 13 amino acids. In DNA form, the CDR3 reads TGTGCCTGGGGACAGCGGGATAATGAAAAACTGTTTTTT. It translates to CAWGQRDNEKLFF.

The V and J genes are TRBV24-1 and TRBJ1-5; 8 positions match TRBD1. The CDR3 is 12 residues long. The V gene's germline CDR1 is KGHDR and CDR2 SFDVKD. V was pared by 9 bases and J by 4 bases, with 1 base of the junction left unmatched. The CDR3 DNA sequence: TGTGCCACCGGACAGGGTAATCAGCCCCAGCATTTT. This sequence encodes CATGQGNQPQHF.

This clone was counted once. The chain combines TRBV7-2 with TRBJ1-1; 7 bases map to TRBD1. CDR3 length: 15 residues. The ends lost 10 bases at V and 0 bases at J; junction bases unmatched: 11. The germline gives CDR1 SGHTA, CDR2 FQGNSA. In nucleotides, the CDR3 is TGTGCCACGGCCGGACAGGATCTTTTGAACACTGAAGCTTTCTTT. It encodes CATAGQDLLNTEAFF.

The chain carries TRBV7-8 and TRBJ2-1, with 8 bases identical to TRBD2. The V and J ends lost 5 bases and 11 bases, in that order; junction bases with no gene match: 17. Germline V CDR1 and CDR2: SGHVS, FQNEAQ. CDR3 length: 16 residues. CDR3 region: CASSPFVGGAIWQQFF. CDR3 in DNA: TGTGCCAGCAGCCCATTCGTCGGGGGGGCTATCTGGCAGCAGTTCTTC.

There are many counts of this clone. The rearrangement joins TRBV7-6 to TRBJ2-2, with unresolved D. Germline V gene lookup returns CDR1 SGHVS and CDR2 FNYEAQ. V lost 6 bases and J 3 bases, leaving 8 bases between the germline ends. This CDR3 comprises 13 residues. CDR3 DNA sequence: TGTGCCAGCAGAATTGACTACACCGGGGAGCTGTTTTTT. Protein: CASRIDYTGELFF. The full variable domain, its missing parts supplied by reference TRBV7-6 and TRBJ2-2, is GAGVSQSPRYKVTKRGQDVALRCDPISGHVSLYWYRQALGQGPEFLTYFNYEAQQDKSGLPNDRFSAERPEGSISTLTIQRTEQRDSAMYRCASRIDYTGELFFGEGSRLTVL.

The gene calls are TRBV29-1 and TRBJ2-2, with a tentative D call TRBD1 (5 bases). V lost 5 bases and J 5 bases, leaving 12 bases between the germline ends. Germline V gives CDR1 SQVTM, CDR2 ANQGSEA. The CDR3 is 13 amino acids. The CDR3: CSVSRVGTGELFF. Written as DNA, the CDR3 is TGCAGCGTTTCCAGGGTGGGGACCGGGGAGCTGTTTTTT.

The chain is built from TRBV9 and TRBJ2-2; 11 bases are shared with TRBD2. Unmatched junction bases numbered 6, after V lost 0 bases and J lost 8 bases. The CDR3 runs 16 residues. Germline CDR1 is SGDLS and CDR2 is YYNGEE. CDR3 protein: CASSVGLAGPAGELFF. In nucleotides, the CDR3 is TGTGCCAGCAGCGTAGGACTAGCGGGGCCAGCGGGGGAGCTGTTTTTT.

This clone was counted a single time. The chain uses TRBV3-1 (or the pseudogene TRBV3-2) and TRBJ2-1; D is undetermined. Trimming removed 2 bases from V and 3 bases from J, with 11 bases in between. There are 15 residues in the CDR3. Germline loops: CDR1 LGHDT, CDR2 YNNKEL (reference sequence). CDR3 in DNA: TGTGCCAGCAGCCAAAAGTTGCCGGGCTACAATGAGCAGTTCTTC. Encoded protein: CASSQKLPGYNEQFF.

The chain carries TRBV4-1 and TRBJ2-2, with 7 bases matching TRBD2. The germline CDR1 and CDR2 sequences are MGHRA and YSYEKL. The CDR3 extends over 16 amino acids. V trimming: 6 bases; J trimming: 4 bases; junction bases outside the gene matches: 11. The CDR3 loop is CASSFVGEGGTGELFF. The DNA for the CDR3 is TGCGCCAGCAGTTTCGTCGGGGAGGGCGGCACCGGGGAGCTGTTTTTT.

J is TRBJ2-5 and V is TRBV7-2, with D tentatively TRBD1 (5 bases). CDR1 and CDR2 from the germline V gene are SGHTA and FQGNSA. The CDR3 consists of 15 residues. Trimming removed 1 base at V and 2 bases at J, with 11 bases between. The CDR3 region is CASSLGWGQQETQYF. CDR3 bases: TGTGCCAGCAGCTTAGGGTGGGGCCAACAAGAGACCCAGTACTTC. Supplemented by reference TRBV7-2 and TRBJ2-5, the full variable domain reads GAGVSQSPSNKVTEKGKDVELRCDPISGHTALYWYRQSLGQGLEFLIYFQGNSAPDKSGLPSDRFSAERTGGSVSTLTIQRTQQEDSAVYLCASSLGWGQQETQYFGPGTRLLVL.

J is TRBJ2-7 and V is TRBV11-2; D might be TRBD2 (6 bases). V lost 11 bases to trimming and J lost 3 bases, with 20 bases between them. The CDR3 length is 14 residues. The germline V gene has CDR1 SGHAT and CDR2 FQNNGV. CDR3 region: CAYSTGTSRYEQYF. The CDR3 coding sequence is TGTGCCTACTCCACCGGGACTTCACGCTACGAGCAGTACTTC.

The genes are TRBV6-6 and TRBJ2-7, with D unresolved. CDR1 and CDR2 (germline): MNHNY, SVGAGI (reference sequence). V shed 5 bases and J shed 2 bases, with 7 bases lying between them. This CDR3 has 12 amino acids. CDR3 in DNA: TGTGCCAGCAGTACCACAGCCTACGAGCAGTACTTC. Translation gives CASSTTAYEQYF.

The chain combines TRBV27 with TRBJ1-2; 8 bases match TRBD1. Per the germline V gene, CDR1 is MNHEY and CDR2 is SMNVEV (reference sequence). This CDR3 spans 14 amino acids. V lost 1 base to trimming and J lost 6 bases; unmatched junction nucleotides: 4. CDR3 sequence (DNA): TGTGCCAGCAGTTTATGGGGGGACAGGCATGGCTACACCTTC. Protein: CASSLWGDRHGYTF.